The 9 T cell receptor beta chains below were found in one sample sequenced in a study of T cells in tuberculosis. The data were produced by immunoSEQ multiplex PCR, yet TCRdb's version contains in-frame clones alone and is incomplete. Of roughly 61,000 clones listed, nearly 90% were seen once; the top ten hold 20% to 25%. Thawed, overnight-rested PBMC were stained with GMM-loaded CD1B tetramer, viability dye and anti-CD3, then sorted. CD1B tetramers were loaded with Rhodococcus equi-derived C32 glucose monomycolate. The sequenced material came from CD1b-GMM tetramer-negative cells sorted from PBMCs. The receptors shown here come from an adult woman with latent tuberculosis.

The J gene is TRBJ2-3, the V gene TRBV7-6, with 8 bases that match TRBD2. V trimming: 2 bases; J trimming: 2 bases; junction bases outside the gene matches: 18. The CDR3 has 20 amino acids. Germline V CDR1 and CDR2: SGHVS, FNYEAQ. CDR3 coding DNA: TGTGCCAGCAGCTTAAGATTGCTGGACTTTGGCGGGGGGACCACAGATACGCAGTATTTT. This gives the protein CASSLRLLDFGGGTTDTQYF.

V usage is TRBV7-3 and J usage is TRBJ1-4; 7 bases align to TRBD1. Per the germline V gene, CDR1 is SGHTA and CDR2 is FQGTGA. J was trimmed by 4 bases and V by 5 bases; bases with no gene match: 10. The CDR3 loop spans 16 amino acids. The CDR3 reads CASSHGQVADNEKLFF. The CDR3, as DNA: TGTGCCAGCAGCCACGGACAGGTAGCGGATAATGAAAAACTGTTTTTT.

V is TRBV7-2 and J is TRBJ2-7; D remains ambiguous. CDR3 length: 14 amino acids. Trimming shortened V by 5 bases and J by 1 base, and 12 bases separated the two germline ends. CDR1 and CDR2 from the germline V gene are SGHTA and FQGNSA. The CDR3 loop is CASSPTPVSYEQYF. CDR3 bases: TGTGCCAGCAGCCCAACCCCAGTTTCCTACGAGCAGTACTTC. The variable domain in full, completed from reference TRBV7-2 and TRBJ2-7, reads GAGVSQSPSNKVTEKGKDVELRCDPISGHTALYWYRQSLGQGLEFLIYFQGNSAPDKSGLPSDRFSAERTGGSVSTLTIQRTQQEDSAVYLCASSPTPVSYEQYFGPGTRLTVT.

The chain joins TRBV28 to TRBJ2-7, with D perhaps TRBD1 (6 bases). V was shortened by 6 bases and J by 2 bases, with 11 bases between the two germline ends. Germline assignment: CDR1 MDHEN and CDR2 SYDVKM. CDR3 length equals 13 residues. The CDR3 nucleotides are TGTGCCAGCAGCTCGGGGACAACCTACGAGCAGTACTTC. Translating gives CASSSGTTYEQYF.

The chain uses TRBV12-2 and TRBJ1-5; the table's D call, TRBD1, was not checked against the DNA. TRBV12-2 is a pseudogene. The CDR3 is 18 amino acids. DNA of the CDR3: TGTGCAAGTCGCTTAGGGGTCAGGGGGTTAGTCTGTGGTCAGCCCCAGCATTTT. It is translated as CASRLGVRGLVCGQPQHF.

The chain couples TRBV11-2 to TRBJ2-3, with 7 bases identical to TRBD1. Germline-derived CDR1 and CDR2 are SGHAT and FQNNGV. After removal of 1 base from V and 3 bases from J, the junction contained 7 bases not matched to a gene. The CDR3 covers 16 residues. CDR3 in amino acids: CASSLGDRVVTDTQYF. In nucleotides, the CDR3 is TGTGCCAGCAGCTTAGGAGACAGGGTTGTAACAGATACGCAGTATTTT.

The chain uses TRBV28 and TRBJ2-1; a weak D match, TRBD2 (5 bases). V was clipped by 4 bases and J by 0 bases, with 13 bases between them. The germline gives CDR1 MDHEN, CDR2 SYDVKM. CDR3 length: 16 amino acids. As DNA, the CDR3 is TGTGCCAGCAGTTCCCTAGCAGGTAGCTCCTACAATGAGCAGTTCTTC. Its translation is CASSSLAGSSYNEQFF.

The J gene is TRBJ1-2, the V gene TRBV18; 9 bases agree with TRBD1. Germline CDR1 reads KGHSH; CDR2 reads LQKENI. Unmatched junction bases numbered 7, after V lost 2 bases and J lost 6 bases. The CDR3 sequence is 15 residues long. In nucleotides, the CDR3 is TGTGCCAGCTCACCAGGGACAGGGAGGGGTGATGGCTACACCTTC. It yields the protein CASSPGTGRGDGYTF.

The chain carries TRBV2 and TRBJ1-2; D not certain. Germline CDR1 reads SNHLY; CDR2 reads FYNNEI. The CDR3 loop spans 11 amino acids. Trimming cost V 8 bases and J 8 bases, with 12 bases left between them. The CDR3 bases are TGTGCCAGCGGAGCGGGAGGGGGCTACACCTTC. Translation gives CASGAGGGYTF.